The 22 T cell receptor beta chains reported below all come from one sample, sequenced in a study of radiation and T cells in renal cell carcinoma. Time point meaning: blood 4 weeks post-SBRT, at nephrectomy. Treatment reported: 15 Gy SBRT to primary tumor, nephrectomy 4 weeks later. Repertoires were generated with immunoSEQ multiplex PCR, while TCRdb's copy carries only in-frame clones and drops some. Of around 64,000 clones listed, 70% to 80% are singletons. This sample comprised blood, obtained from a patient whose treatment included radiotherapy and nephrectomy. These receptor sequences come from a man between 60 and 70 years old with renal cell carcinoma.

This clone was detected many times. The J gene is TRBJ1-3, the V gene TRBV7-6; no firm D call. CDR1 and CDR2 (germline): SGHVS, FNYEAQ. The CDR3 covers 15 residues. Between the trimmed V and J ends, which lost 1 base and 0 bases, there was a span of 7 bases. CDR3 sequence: CASSLVGNSGNTIYF. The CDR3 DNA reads TGTGCCAGCAGCTTAGTTGGTAACTCTGGAAACACCATATATTTT.

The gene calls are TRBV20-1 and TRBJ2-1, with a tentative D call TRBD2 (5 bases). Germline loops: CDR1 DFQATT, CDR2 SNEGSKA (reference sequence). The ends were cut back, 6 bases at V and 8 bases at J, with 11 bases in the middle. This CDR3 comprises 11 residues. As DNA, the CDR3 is TGCAGTGCCGCGCTGAGGGATGAGCAGTTCTTC. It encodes CSAALRDEQFF.

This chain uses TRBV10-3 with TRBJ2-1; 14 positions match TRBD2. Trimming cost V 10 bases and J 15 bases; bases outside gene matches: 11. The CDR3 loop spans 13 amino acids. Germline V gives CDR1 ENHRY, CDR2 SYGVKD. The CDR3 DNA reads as TGTGCCACCCTGGGACTAGCGGGAGAGTCTCCGTTCTTC. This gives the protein CATLGLAGESPFF.

The CDR3 loop reads CASRSDRAAYEQYF. The DNA of the CDR3 is TGTGCCAGTAGATCGGACAGGGCTGCCTACGAGCAGTACTTC. V gene TRBV19 combines with J gene TRBJ2-7; 8 nucleotides agree with TRBD1. The CDR3 is 14 residues long. CDR1 and CDR2 from the germline V gene are LNHDA and SQIVND (reference sequence). V trimming: 6 bases; J trimming: 2 bases; junction bases outside the gene matches: 6.

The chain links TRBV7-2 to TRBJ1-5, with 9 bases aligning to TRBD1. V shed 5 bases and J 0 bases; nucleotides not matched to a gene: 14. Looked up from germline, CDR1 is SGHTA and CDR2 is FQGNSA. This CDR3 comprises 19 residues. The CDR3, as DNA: TGTGCCAGCAGCCTAGGACAGGGGTTCGCAAAAGATAGCAATCAGCCCCAGCATTTT. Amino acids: CASSLGQGFAKDSNQPQHF. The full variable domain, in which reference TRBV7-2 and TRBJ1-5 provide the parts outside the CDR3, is GAGVSQSPSNKVTEKGKDVELRCDPISGHTALYWYRQSLGQGLEFLIYFQGNSAPDKSGLPSDRFSAERTGGSVSTLTIQRTQQEDSAVYLCASSLGQGFAKDSNQPQHFGDGTRLSIL.

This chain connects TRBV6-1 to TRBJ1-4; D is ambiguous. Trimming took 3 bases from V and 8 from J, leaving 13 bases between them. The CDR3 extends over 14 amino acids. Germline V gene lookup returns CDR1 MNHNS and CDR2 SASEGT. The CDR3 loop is CASSDSITGEKLFF. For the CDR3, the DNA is TGTGCCAGCAGTGATTCAATTACTGGGGAAAAACTGTTTTTT.

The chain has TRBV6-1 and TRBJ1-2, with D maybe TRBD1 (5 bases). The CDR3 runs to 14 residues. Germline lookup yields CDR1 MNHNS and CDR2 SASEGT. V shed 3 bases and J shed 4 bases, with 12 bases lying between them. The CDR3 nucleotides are TGTGCCAGCAGTGACAGGGTTAGGAGCTATGGCTACACCTTC. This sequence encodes CASSDRVRSYGYTF.

In nucleotides, the CDR3 is TGTGCCATCAGTGAACCTGGAAACACCATATATTTT. Its protein product is CAISEPGNTIYF. V and J are TRBV10-3 and TRBJ1-3; no firm D call. Germline lookup yields CDR1 ENHRY and CDR2 SYGVKD. Trimming removed 3 bases at V and 2 bases at J, with 2 bases between. The CDR3 has 12 residues.

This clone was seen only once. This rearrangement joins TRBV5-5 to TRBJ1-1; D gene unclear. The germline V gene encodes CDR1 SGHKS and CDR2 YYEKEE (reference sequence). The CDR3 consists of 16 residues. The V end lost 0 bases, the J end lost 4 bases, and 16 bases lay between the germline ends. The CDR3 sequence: CASSLVETKGGTEAFF. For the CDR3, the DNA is TGTGCCAGCAGCTTGGTGGAAACAAAAGGTGGCACTGAAGCTTTCTTT. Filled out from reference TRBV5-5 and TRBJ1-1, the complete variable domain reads DAGVTQSPTHLIKTRGQQVTLRCSPISGHKSVSWYQQVLGQGPQFIFQYYEKEERGRGNFPDRFSARQFPNYSSELNVNALLLGDSALYLCASSLVETKGGTEAFFGQGTRLTVV.

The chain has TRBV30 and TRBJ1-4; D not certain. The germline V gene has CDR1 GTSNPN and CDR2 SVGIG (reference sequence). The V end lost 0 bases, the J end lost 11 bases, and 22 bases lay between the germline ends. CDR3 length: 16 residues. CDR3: CAWSVQRSSPLSKLFF. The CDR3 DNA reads TGTGCCTGGAGTGTACAAAGGAGTTCTCCTCTTTCCAAACTGTTTTTT. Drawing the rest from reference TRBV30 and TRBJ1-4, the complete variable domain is SQTIHQWPATLVQPVGSPLSLECTVEGTSNPNLYWYRQAAGRGLQLLFYSVGIGQISSEVPQNLSASRPQDRQFILSSKKLLLSDSGFYLCAWSVQRSSPLSKLFFGSGTQLSVL.

The CDR3 nucleotides are TGTGCCAGCAGCTCCCGGGGGGCCTATGGCTACACCTTC. Translation: CASSSRGAYGYTF. The chain couples TRBV7-2 to TRBJ1-2, with D maybe TRBD1 (6 bases). Between the trimmed V and J ends, which lost 4 bases and 4 bases, there was a span of 10 bases. CDR1 and CDR2 from the germline V gene are SGHTA and FQGNSA. The CDR3 runs 13 residues.

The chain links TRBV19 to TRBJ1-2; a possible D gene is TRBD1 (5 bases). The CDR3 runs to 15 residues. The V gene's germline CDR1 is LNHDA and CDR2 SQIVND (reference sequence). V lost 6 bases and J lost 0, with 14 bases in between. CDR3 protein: CASSFKQDTNYGYTF. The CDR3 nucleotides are TGTGCCAGTAGCTTTAAACAGGACACTAACTATGGCTACACCTTC.

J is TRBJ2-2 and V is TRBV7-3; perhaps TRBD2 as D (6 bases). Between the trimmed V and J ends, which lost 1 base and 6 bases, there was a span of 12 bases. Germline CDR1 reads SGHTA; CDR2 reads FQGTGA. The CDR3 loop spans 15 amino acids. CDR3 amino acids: CASSLSGNVAGELFF. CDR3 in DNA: TGTGCCAGCAGCTTAAGCGGGAACGTGGCCGGGGAGCTGTTTTTT.

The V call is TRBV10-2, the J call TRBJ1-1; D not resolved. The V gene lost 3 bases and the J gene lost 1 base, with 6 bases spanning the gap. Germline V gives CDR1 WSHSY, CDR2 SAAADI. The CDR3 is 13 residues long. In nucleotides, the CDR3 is TGCGCCAGCAGTGATTTAGGGAACACTGAAGCTTTCTTT. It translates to CASSDLGNTEAFF.

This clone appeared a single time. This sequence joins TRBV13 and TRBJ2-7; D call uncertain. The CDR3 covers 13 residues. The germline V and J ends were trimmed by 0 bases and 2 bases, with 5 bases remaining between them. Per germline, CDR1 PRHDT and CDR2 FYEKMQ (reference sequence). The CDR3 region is CASSLGRTYEQYV. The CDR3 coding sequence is TGTGCCAGCAGCTTAGGTAGGACCTACGAGCAGTACGTC.

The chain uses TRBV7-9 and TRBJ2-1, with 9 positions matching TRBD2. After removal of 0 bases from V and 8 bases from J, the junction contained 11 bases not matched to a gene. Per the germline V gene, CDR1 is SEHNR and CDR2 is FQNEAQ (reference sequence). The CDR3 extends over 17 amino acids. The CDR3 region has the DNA TGTGCCAGCAGCTTAGCGCGGGCGGGAGGGCCTAGGGATGAGCAGTTCTTC. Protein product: CASSLARAGGPRDEQFF.

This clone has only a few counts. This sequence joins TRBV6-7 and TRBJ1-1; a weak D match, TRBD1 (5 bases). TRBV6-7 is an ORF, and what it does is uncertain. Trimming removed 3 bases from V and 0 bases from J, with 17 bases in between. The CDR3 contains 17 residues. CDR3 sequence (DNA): TGTGCCAGCAGTTATCTAGATCCGGGACGTTTGAACACTGAAGCTTTCTTT. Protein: CASSYLDPGRLNTEAFF.

The CDR3 sequence is CASSRGQGEFQPQHF. Written as DNA, the CDR3 is TGTGCCAGCAGCCGTGGACAGGGTGAGTTTCAGCCCCAGCATTTT. The J gene is TRBJ1-5, the V gene TRBV7-2, with TRBD1 matching 8 bases. The V and J ends lost 5 bases and 6 bases, in that order; junction bases with no gene match: 9. Germline V gene lookup returns CDR1 SGHTA and CDR2 FQGNSA. The CDR3 spans 15 residues.

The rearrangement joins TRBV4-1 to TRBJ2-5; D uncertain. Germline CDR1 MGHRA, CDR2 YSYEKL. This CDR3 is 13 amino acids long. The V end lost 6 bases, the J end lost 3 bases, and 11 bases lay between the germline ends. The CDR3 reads CASSFGQKETQYF. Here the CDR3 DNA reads TGCGCCAGCAGTTTTGGGCAGAAAGAGACCCAGTACTTC.

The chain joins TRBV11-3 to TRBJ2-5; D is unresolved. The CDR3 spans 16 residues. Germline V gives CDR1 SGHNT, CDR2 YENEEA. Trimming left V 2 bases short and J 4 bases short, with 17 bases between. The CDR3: CASSLLNLGASETQYF. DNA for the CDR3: TGTGCCAGCAGCTTACTAAACCTTGGAGCATCAGAGACCCAGTACTTC.

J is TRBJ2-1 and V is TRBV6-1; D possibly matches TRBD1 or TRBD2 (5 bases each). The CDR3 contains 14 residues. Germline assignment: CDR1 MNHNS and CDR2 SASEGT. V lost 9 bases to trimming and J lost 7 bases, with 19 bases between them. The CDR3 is CASATRGGGNEQFF. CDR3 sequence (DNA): TGTGCCAGTGCAACCCGGGGCGGCGGGAATGAGCAGTTCTTC.

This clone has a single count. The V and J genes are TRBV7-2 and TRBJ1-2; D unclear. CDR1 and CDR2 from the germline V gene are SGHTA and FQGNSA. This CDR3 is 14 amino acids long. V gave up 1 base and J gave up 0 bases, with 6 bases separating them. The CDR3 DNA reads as TGTGCCAGCAGCTTAGACAGAACTAACTATGGCTACACCTTC. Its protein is CASSLDRTNYGYTF.